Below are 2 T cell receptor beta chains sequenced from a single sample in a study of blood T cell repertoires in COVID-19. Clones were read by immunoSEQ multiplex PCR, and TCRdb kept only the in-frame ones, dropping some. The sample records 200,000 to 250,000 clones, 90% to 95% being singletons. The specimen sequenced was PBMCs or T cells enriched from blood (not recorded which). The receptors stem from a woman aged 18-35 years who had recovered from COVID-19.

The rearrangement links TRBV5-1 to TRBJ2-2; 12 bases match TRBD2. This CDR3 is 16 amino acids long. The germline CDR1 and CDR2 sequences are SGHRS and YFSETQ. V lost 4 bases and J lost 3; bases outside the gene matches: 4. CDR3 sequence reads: CASSTGTSGYTGELFF. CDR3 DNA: TGCGCCAGCAGCACAGGGACTAGCGGGTACACCGGGGAGCTGTTTTTT.

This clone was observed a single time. Written as DNA, the CDR3 is TGTGCCAGCTCACCACGGCTGGGACTAGCGGGTATAAGCTCCTACGAGCAGTACTTC. Translated: CASSPRLGLAGISSYEQYF. The chain employs TRBV18 and TRBJ2-7; TRBD2 matches 12 bases. The germline V gene encodes CDR1 KGHSH and CDR2 LQKENI. V dropped 1 base and J dropped 0; count of bases not matched to a gene: 10. This CDR3 has 19 residues.